Listed below are T cell receptor beta chains from one sample, sequenced in a study of blood T cell repertoires in COVID-19. TCRdb's copy holds only in-frame clones and misses some; the assay was immunoSEQ multiplex PCR. The sample consists of some 68,000 clones, about 90% of them appearing once. The sample taken for sequencing was peripheral blood. All receptors come from a man in his forties or fifties with COVID-19, enrolled during active disease. CDR3s include the opening cysteine and the closing phenylalanine or tryptophan. The D gene is left open where the match is weak.

j_call,v_call,d_call,cdr3_aa,cdr3_nt
TRBJ1-1,TRBV7-8,.,CASRSLGGTEAFF,TGTGCCAGCAGATCACTGGGGGGTACTGAAGCTTTCTTT
TRBJ2-7,TRBV6-5,TRBD1,CASRDLDRYYEQYF,TGTGCCAGCAGAGACCTGGACAGGTACTACGAGCAGTACTTC
TRBJ1-6,TRBV7-9,.,CASSLGQGGSSPLHF,TGTGCCAGCAGCTTAGGCCAGGGAGGGAGTTCACCCCTCCACTTT
TRBJ1-4,TRBV5-1,TRBD1,CASSPGDRGRDEKLFF,TGCGCCAGCAGCCCAGGGGACAGGGGTAGAGATGAAAAACTGTTTTTT
TRBJ1-1,TRBV6-5,.,CASSYSTAGENTEAFF,TGTGCCAGCAGTTACTCGACGGCAGGGGAGAACACTGAAGCTTTCTTT
TRBJ2-5,TRBV6-5,TRBD2,CASVRTREWGETQYF,TGTGCCAGCGTTCGGACGCGGGAGTGGGGAGAGACCCAGTACTTC
TRBJ2-3,TRBV4-3,.,CASSPSRGSTDTQYF,TGCGCCAGCAGCCCCTCCAGGGGCAGCACAGATACGCAGTATTTT
TRBJ1-3,TRBV5-6,TRBD1,CASSTWDRGSGNTIYF,TGTGCCAGCAGCACCTGGGACAGGGGCTCTGGAAACACCATATATTTT
TRBJ2-3,TRBV20-1,.,CSATGWDTQYF,TGCAGTGCTACGGGATGGGATACGCAGTATTTT
TRBJ2-1,TRBV10-3,TRBD1,CAISLDRSSYNEQFF,TGTGCCATCAGCCTGGACAGGAGCTCCTACAATGAGCAGTTCTTC